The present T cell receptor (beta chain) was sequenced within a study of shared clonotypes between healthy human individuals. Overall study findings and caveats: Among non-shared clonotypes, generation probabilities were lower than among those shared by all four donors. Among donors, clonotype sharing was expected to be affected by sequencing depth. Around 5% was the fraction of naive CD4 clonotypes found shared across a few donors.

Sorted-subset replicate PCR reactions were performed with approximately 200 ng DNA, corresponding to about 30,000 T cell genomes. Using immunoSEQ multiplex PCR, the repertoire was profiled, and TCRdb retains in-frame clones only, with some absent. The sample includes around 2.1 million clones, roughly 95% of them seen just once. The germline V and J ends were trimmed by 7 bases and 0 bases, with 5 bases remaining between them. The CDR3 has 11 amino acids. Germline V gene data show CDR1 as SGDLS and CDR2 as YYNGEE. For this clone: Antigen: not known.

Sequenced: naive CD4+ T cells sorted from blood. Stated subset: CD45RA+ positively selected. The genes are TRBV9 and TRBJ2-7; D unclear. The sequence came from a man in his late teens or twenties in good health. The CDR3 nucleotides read TGTGCCAGCGGACCCTCCTACGAGCAGTACTTC. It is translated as CASGPSYEQYF.